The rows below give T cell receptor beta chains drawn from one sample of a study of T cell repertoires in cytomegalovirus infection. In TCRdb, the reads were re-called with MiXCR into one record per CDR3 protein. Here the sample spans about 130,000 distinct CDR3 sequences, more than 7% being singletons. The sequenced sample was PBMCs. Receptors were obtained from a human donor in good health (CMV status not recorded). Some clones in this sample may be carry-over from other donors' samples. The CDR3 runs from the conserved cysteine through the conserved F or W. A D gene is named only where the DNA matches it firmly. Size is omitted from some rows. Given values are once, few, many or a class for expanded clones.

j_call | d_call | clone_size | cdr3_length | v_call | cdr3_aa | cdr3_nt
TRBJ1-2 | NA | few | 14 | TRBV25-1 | CASSETLPTGHYTF | TGTGCCAGCAGTGAAACGCTCCCTACGGGACACTACACCTTC
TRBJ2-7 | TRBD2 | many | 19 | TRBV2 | CASSDEDTPGLASSYEQYF | TGTGCCAGCAGTGACGAAGACACCCCGGGACTAGCTTCTTCCTACGAGCAGTACTTC
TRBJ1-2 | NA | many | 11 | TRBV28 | CASSFLSGYTF | TGTGCCAGCAGTTTCTTGAGTGGCTACACCTTC
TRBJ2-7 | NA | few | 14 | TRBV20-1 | CSAREWGKRDEQYF | TGCAGTGCTAGAGAGTGGGGGAAGAGGGACGAGCAGTACTTC
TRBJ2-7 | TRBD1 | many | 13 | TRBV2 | CASKRTGSPEQYF | TGTGCCAGCAAGAGGACAGGGTCCCCCGAGCAGTACTTC
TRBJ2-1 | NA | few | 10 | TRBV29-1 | CSVVGNEQFF | TGCAGCGTTGTCGGCAATGAGCAGTTCTTC
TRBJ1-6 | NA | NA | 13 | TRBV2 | CASSEGGNSPLHF | TGTGCCAGCAGTGAGGGTGGTAATTCACCCCTCCACTTT
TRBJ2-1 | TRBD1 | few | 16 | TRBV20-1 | CSARGRTGAPINEQFF | TGCAGTGCTAGAGGCAGGACAGGGGCACCGATCAATGAGCAGTTCTTC
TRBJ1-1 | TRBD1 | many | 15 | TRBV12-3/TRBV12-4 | CASSPNPTGIAEAFF | TGTGCCAGCAGTCCCAACCCGACAGGGATAGCTGAAGCTTTCTTT
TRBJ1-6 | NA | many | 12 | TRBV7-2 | CASSLDISPLHF | TGTGCCAGCAGCTTAGACATCTCACCCCTCCACTTT
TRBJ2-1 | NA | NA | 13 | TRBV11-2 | CASSPKGLNEQFF | TGTGCCAGCAGCCCAAAGGGTCTTAATGAGCAGTTCTTC
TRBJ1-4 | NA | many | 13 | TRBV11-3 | CASSAVPNEKLFF | TGTGCCAGCAGCGCAGTGCCTAATGAAAAACTGTTTTTT
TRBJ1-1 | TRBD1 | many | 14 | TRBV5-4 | CASSLTDRAAEAFF | TGTGCCAGCAGCTTGACCGACAGGGCTGCTGAAGCTTTCTTT
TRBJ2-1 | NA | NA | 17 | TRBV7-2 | CASSEGYTGLPYNEQFF | TGTGCCAGCAGCGAGGGCTACACGGGGCTCCCCTACAATGAGCAGTTCTTC
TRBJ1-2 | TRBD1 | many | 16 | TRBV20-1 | CSARRGGQGHYYGYTF | TGCAGTGCTAGGAGGGGGGGACAGGGGCATTACTATGGCTACACCTTC
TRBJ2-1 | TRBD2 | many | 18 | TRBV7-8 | CASSSTNSGGYSYNEQFF | TGTGCCAGCAGCTCAACTAACAGCGGGGGATACTCCTACAATGAGCAGTTCTTC
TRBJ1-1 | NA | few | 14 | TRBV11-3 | CASSLVGQHYEAFF | TGTGCCAGCAGCTTAGTAGGACAGCATTATGAAGCTTTCTTT
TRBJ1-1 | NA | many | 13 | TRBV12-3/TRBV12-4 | CASSRELNTEAFF | TGTGCCAGCAGTAGGGAGTTGAACACTGAAGCTTTCTTT
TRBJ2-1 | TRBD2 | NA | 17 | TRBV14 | CASSQVRRGAAYNEQFF | TGTGCCAGCAGCCAAGTGCGGCGGGGGGCAGCCTACAATGAGCAGTTCTTC
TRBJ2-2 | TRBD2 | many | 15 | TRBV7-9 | CASSFNLAVTGELFF | TGTGCCAGCAGCTTTAATCTAGCGGTCACCGGGGAGCTGTTTTTT
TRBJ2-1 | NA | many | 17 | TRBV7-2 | CASSLDSGTHGFNEQFF | TGTGCCAGCAGCTTGGACTCCGGGACACATGGATTCAATGAGCAGTTCTTC
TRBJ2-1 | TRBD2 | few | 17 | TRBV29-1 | CSVEEAGGGSSYNEQFF | TGCAGCGTTGAAGAGGCAGGAGGCGGGAGCTCCTACAATGAGCAGTTCTTC
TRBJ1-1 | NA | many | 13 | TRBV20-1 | CSAQGRGRTEAFF | TGCAGTGCCCAGGGGAGGGGGAGAACTGAAGCTTTCTTT